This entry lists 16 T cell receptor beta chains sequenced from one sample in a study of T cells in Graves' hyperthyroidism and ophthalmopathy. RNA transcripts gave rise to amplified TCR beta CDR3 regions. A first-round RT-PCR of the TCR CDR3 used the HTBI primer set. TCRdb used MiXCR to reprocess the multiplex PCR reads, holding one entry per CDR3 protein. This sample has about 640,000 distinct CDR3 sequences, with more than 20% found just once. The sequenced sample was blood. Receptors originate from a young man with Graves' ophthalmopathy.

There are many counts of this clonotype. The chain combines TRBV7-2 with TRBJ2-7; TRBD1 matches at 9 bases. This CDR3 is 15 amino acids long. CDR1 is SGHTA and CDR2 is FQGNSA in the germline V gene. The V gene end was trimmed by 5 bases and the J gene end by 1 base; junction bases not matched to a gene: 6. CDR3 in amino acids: CASSLEGTGSYEQYF. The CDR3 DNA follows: TGTGCCAGCAGCCTAGAGGGGACAGGGTCCTACGAGCAGTACTTC. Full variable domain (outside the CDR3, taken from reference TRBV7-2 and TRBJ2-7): GAGVSQSPSNKVTEKGKDVELRCDPISGHTALYWYRQSLGQGLEFLIYFQGNSAPDKSGLPSDRFSAERTGGSVSTLTIQRTQQEDSAVYLCASSLEGTGSYEQYFGPGTRLTVT.

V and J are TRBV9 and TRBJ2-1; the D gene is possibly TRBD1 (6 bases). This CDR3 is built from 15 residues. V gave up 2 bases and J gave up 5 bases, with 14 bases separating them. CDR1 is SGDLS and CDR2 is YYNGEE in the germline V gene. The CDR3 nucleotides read TGTGCCAGCAGCGTGGATGCGGACAGCAACAATGAGCAGTTCTTC. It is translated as CASSVDADSNNEQFF.

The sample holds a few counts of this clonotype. The CDR3 reads CATKIPWADTQYF. The CDR3 DNA reads TGTGCCACCAAAATCCCTTGGGCAGATACGCAGTATTTT. The chain couples TRBV15 to TRBJ2-3; no firm D call. V was pared by 7 bases and J by 4 bases, with 12 bases between. Germline V lookup: CDR1 LNHNV, CDR2 YYDKDF (reference sequence). There are 13 residues in the CDR3.

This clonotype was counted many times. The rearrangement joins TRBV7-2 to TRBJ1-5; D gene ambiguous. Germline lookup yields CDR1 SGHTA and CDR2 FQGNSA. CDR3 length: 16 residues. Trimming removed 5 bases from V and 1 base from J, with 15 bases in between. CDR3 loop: CASSPEKDPSNQPQHF. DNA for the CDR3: TGTGCCAGCAGCCCGGAGAAGGATCCGAGCAATCAGCCCCAGCATTTT.

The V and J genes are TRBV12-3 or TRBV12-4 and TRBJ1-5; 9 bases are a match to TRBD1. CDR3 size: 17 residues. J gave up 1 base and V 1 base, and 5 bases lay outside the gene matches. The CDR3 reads CASSLVPGQGSNQPQHF. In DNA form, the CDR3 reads TGTGCCAGCAGTTTAGTCCCGGGACAGGGAAGCAATCAGCCCCAGCATTTT.

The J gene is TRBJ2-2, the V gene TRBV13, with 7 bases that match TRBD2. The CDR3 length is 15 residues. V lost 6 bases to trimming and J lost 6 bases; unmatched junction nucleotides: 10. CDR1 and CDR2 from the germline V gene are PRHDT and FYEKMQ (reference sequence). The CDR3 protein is CASRLWAGVAGELFF. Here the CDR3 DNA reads TGTGCCAGCAGGTTGTGGGCGGGAGTTGCCGGGGAGCTGTTTTTT. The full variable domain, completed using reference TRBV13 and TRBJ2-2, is AAGVIQSPRHLIKEKRETATLKCYPIPRHDTVYWYQQGPGQDPQFLISFYEKMQSDKGSIPDRFSAQQFSDYHSELNMSSLELGDSALYFCASRLWAGVAGELFFGEGSRLTVL.

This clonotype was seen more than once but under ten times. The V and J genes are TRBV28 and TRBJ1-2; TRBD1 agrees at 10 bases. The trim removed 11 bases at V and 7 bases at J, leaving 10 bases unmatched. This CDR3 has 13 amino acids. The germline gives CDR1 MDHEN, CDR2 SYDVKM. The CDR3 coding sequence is TGTGCCGCCGGGACAGGGGTATCGCGTGGCTACACCTTC. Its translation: CAAGTGVSRGYTF.

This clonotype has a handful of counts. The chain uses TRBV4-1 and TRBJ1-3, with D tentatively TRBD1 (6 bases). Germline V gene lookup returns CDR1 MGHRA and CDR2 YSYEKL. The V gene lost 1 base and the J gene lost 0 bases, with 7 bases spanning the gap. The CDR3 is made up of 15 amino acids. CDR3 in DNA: TGCGCCAGCAGCCAAGGGACAGCCTCTGGAAACACCATATATTTT. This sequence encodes CASSQGTASGNTIYF.

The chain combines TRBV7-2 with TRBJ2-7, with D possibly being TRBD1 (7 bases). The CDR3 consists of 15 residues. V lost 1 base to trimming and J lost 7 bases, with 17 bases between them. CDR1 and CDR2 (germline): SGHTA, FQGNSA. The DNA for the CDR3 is TGTGCCAGCAGCTTAGATGAGACAGGGAGGAGGGAGCAGTACTTC. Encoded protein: CASSLDETGRREQYF.

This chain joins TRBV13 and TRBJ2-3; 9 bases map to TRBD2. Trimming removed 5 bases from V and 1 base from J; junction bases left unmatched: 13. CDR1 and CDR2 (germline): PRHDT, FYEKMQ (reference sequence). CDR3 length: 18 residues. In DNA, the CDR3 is TGTGCCAGCAGCATTTGGCGGGGGGGCCCCATGGGCACAGATACGCAGTATTTT. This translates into CASSIWRGGPMGTDTQYF.

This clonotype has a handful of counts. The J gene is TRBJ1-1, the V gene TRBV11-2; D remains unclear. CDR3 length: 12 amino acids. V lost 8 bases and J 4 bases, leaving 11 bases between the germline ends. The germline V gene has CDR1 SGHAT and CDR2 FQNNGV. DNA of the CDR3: TGTGCCAGCGCCCTGGCGGGCACTGAAGCTTTCTTT. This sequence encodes CASALAGTEAFF.

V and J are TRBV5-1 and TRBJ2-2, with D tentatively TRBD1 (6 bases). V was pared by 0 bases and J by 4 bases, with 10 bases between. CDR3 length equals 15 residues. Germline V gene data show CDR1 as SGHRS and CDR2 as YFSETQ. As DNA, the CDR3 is TGCGCCAGCAGCTTGGCACAGGGAACCACCGGGGAGCTGTTTTTT. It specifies CASSLAQGTTGELFF.

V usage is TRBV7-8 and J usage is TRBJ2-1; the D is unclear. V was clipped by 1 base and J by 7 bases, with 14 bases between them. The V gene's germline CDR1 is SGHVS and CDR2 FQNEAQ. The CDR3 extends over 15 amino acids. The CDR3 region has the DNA TGTGCCAGCAGCTTAGGAAGTCAAATGGGAAATGAGCAGTTCTTC. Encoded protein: CASSLGSQMGNEQFF.

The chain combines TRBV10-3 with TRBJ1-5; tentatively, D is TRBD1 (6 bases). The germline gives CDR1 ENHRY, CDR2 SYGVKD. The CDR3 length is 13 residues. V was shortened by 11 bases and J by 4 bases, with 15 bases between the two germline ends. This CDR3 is CAVSDRTNQPQHF. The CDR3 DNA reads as TGTGCCGTCTCCGACAGGACAAATCAGCCCCAGCATTTT.

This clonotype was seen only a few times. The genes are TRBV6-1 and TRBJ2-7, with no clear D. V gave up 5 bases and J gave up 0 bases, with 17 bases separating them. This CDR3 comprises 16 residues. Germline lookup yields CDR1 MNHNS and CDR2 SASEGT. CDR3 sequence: CASSPVSTLSSYEQYF. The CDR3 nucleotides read TGTGCCAGCAGTCCCGTTTCTACCCTCAGCTCCTACGAGCAGTACTTC.

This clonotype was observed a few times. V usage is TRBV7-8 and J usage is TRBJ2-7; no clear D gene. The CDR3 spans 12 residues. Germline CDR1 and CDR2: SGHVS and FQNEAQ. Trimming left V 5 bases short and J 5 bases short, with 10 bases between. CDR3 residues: CASSPHNNEQYF. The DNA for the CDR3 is TGTGCCAGCAGCCCCCACAATAACGAGCAGTACTTC.